This T cell receptor beta chain was captured by sequencing in a study of shared T cell receptors in the human thymus. CDR1 and CDR2 (germline): SGHRS, YFSETQ. The length of the CDR3 is 14 residues. After removal of 4 bases from V and 1 base from J, the junction contained 3 bases not matched to a gene. Using immunoSEQ multiplex PCR, the repertoire was profiled, and TCRdb retains in-frame clones only, with some absent. This sample yields approximately 660,000 clones, of which 70% to 90% are seen a single time; around 0.0099% belongs to the top ten. The same data also contributed to another study, on human thymus T cells. That report notes: Congenital heart defects were the reason for the corrective surgery that the donors, healthy Finnish infants, were having. The study used thymus tissue resected during corrective heart surgery. In thymic and blood repertoires alike, V and J usage looked biased. Thymic TCR repertoires of unrelated people reportedly overlapped highly.

Material: thymocytes. The V and J genes are TRBV5-1 and TRBJ1-1; 8 bases are a match to TRBD1. This TCR was recovered from a boy in the first two years of life with a congenital heart defect. CDR3 sequence reads: CASSTGQGNTEAFF. CDR3 sequence (DNA): TGCGCCAGCAGCACAGGACAGGGGAACACTGAAGCTTTCTTT. The entire variable domain, with the rest obtained from reference TRBV5-1 and TRBJ1-1, is as follows: KAGVTQTPRYLIKTRGQQVTLSCSPISGHRSVSWYQQTPGQGLQFLFEYFSETQRNKGNFPGRFSGRQFSNSRSEMNVSTLELGDSALYLCASSTGQGNTEAFFGQGTRLTVV.